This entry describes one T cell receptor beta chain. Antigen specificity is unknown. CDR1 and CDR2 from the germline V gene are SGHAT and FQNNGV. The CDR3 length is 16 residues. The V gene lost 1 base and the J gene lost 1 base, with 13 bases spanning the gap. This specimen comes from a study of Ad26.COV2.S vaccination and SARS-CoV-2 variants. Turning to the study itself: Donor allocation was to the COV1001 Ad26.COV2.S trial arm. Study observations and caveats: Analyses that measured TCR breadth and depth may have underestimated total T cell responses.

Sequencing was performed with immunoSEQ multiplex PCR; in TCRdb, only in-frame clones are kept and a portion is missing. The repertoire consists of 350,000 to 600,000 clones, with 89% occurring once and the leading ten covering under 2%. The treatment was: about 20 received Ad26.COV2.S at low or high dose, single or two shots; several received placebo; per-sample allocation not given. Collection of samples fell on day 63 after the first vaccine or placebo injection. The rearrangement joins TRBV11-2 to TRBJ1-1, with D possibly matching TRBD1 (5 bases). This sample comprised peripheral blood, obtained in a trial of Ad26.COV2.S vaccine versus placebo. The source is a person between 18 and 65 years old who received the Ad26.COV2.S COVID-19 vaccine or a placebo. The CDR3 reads CASSLGGPDRNTEAFF. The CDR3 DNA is TGTGCCAGCAGCTTAGGTGGCCCCGACAGGAACACTGAAGCTTTCTTT.